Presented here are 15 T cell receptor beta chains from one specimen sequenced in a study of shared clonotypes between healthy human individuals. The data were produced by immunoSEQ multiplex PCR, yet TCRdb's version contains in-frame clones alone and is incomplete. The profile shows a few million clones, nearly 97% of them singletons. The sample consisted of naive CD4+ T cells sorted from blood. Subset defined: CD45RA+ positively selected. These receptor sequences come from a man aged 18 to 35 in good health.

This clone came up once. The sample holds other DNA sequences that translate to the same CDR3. The CDR3 nucleotides are TGCAGTGCTTCCCGTTTAGAGACCCAGTACTTC. Residues: CSASRLETQYF. The chain uses TRBV20-1 and TRBJ2-5; D gene uncertain. The V gene's germline CDR1 is DFQATT and CDR2 SNEGSKA (reference sequence). The V end was cut by 5 bases, the J end by 4 bases, with 8 bases between. This CDR3 comprises 11 residues.

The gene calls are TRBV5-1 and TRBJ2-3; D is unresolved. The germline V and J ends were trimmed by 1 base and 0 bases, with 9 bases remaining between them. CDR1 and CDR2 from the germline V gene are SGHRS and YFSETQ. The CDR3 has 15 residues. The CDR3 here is CASSLRAFSTDTQYF. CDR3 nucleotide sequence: TGCGCCAGCAGCTTGAGGGCCTTTAGCACAGATACGCAGTATTTT.

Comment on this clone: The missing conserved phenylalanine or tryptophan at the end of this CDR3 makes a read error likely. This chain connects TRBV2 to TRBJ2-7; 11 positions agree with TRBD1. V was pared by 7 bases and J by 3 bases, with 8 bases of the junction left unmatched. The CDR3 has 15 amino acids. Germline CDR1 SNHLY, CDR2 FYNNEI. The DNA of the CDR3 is TGTGCCAGCAAGGCCGAAGGGACAGGGGGCTACGAGCAGTACCTC. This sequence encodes CASKAEGTGGYEQYL.

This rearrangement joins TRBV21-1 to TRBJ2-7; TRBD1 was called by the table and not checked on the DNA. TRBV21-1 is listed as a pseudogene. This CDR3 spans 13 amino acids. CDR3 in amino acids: CASVLQLGDEQYF. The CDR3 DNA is TGTGCCAGCGTATTACAGTTAGGTGACGAGCAGTACTTC.

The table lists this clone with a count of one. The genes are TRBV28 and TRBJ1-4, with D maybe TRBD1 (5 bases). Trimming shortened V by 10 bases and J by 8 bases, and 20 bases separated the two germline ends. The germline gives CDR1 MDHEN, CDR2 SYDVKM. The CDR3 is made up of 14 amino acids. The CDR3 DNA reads TGTGCCACCATACCGGGGGATATGGGCGAAAAACTGTTTTTT. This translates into CATIPGDMGEKLFF.

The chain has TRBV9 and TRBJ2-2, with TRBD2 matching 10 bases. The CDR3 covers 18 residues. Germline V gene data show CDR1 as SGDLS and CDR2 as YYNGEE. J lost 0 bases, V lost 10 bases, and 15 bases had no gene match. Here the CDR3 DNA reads TGTGCCTCCCAAGCCCTAGCGGGAGTTGGGGCGAACACCGGGGAGCTGTTTTTT. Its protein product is CASQALAGVGANTGELFF.

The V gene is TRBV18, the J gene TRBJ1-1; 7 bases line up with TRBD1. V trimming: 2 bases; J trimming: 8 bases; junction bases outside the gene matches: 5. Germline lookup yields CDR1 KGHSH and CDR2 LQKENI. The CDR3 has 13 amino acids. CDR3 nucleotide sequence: TGTGCCAGCTCACCAACAGGGGTGGGAGAAGCTTTCTTT. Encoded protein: CASSPTGVGEAFF.

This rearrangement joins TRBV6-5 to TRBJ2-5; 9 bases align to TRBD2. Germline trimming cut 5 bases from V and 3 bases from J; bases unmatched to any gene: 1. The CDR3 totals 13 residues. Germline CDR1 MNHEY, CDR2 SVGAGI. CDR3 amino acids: CASSGLAKETQYF. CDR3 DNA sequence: TGTGCCAGCAGTGGACTAGCGAAAGAGACCCAGTACTTC.

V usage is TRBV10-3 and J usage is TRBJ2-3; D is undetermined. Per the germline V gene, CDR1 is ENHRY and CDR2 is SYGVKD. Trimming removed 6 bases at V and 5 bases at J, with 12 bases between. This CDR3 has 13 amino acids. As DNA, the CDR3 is TGTGCCATCAGGGGGTTGACCCGAGATACGCAGTATTTT. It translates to CAIRGLTRDTQYF.

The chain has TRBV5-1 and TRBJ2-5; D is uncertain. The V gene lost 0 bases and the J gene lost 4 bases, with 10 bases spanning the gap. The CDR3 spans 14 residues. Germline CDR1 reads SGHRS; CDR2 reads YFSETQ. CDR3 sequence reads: CASSLGQDVETQYF. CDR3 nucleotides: TGCGCCAGCAGCTTGGGGCAGGACGTAGAGACCCAGTACTTC.

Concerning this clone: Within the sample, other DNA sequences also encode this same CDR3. CDR3 sequence reads: CAISVDGYGYTF. Written as DNA, the CDR3 is TGTGCCATCAGTGTTGACGGCTATGGCTACACCTTC. The V gene is TRBV10-3, the J gene TRBJ1-2; D not certain. This CDR3 comprises 12 residues. Trimming removed 4 bases from V and 4 bases from J, with 7 bases in between. Germline lookup yields CDR1 ENHRY and CDR2 SYGVKD.

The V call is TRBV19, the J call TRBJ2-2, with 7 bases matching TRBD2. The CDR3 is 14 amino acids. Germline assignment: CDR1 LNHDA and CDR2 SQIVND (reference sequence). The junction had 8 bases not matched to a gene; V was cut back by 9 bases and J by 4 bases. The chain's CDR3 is CASRRLAVTGELFF. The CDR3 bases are TGTGCCAGCCGACGGCTAGCGGTCACCGGGGAGCTGTTTTTT.

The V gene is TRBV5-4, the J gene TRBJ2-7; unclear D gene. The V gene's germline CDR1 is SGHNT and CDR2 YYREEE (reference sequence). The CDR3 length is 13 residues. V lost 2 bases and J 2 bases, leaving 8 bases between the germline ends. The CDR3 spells CASSFHLTYEQYF. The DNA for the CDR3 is TGTGCCAGCAGCTTCCACCTCACCTACGAGCAGTACTTC.

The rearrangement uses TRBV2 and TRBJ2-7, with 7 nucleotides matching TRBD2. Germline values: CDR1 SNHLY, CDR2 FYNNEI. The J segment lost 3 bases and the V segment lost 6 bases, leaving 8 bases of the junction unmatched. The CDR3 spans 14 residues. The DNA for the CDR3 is TGTGCCAGCAGAGGGATGTGGGGGGGCTACGAGCAGTACTTC. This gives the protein CASRGMWGGYEQYF.

CDR3 sequence (DNA): TGTGCCAGCAGCCCAGGACAGGGGGAAACAGATACGCAGTATTTT. Amino acid sequence: CASSPGQGETDTQYF. J is TRBJ2-3 and V is TRBV7-2, with 10 nucleotides matching TRBD1. The CDR3 loop spans 15 amino acids. Germline CDR1 is SGHTA and CDR2 is FQGNSA. V lost 5 bases to trimming and J lost 3 bases; unmatched junction nucleotides: 5.